The 17 T cell receptor beta chains in this list originate from one sample, sequenced in a study of human T cells and chemical hapten exposure. TCRdb called the RACE reads again in MiXCR, with one record for every CDR3 protein. The sample carries 30,000 to 40,000 distinct CDR3 sequences, 9% to 15% recorded once. As for time point: pre-sensitization, week 0. Treatment denoted: therapeutic diphenylcyclopropenone sensitization with weekly scalp DPC. The authors extracted total RNA from unfractionated whole blood. Sequencing was performed on whole blood, taken in connection with sensitization to the hapten diphenylcyclopropenone (DPC). The receptors come from a woman in her 40s with alopecia areata. Some clones in this sample may be carry-over from other donors' samples.

J is TRBJ2-1 and V is TRBV2; the D is unclear. The CDR3 loop spans 10 amino acids. Per the germline V gene, CDR1 is SNHLY and CDR2 is FYNNEI. The V end lost 5 bases, the J end lost 12 bases, and 8 bases lay between the germline ends. For the CDR3, the DNA is TGTGCCAGCAGTTCCTTTGGGCAGTTCTTC. This encodes CASSSFGQFF.

This chain uses TRBV7-2 with TRBJ2-7, with 9 bases aligning to TRBD1. V lost 1 base to trimming and J lost 2 bases; unmatched junction nucleotides: 6. Germline V gene data show CDR1 as SGHTA and CDR2 as FQGNSA. This CDR3 comprises 16 residues. CDR3 amino acids: CASSLGGTGTAYEQYF. CDR3 nucleotides: TGTGCCAGCAGCTTAGGGGGGACAGGGACGGCCTACGAGCAGTACTTC.

This sequence joins TRBV3-1 and TRBJ1-1, with a tentative D call TRBD1 (5 bases). Trimming stripped 0 bases from V and 7 bases from J, with 15 bases between. The CDR3 contains 15 residues. Germline-derived CDR1 and CDR2 are LGHDT and YNNKEL (reference sequence). Written as DNA, the CDR3 is TGTGCCAGCAGCCAAGAGGGACCCAGTGTTAGTGAAGCTTTCTTT. Translated, it gives CASSQEGPSVSEAFF.

This clonotype showed up many times. The V call is TRBV6-5, the J call TRBJ1-1, with 9 bases matching TRBD1. The V gene end was trimmed by 4 bases and the J gene end by 5 bases; junction bases not matched to a gene: 2. CDR1 is MNHEY, CDR2 SVGAGI, per germline. This CDR3 contains 13 residues. The CDR3 DNA sequence: TGTGCCAGCAGTTTAGACAGGGGGACTGAAGCTTTCTTT. Its protein is CASSLDRGTEAFF.

This clonotype was found many times. DNA for the CDR3: TGCAGCGTTGAAGGGTTTGGCACTGAAGCTTTCTTT. Translating gives CSVEGFGTEAFF. The chain couples TRBV29-1 to TRBJ1-1; no clear D. The V and J ends lost 1 base and 4 bases respectively, with 7 bases between them. This CDR3 has 12 residues. Germline loops: CDR1 SQVTM, CDR2 ANQGSEA.

This clonotype was seen more than once but under ten times. This chain uses TRBV10-3 with TRBJ1-2; 7 nucleotides agree with TRBD1. This CDR3 has 12 residues. From germline, CDR1 is ENHRY and CDR2 SYGVKD. The ends lost 10 bases at V and 8 bases at J; junction bases unmatched: 10. DNA of the CDR3: TGTGCCACCGGAGCCCAGGGGGAAGGCTACACCTTC. It yields the protein CATGAQGEGYTF.

This rearrangement joins TRBV28 to TRBJ2-1, with 8 bases fitting TRBD2. Trimming removed 4 bases from V and 5 bases from J; junction bases left unmatched: 7. CDR1 is MDHEN, CDR2 SYDVKM, per germline. The CDR3 is 15 residues long. CDR3 sequence (DNA): TGTGCCAGCAGTTATGGTAGCGGGGTCCACAATGAGCAGTTCTTC. Residues: CASSYGSGVHNEQFF.

V usage is TRBV6-1 and J usage is TRBJ2-5; TRBD1 agrees at 8 bases. Germline-derived CDR1 and CDR2 are MNHNS and SASEGT. V lost 4 bases and J lost 5; bases outside the gene matches: 3. This CDR3 is 13 amino acids long. CDR3 region: CASSAGGQETQYF. In nucleotides, the CDR3 is TGTGCCAGCAGTGCAGGGGGCCAGGAGACCCAGTACTTC.

This clonotype was seen ten or more times. The chain joins TRBV9 to TRBJ2-2, with D unresolved. With 1 base removed from V and 1 base from J, the gap between germline ends came to 8 bases. CDR3 size: 15 residues. In germline, CDR1 is SGDLS, CDR2 YYNGEE. Here the CDR3 reads CASSVLGQNTGELFF. The CDR3 DNA is TGTGCCAGCAGCGTATTGGGCCAGAACACCGGGGAGCTGTTTTTT.

This clonotype was picked up many times. The J gene is TRBJ2-3, the V gene TRBV5-1; TRBD2 is a possible D gene (5 bases). The CDR3 has 14 residues. Germline loops: CDR1 SGHRS, CDR2 YFSETQ. V lost 9 bases and J lost 1, with 15 bases in between. In DNA, the CDR3 is TGCGCCACCGGGCCGGGATACCGCACAGATACGCAGTATTTT. Amino acid sequence: CATGPGYRTDTQYF.

This clonotype appeared many times. The chain has TRBV28 and TRBJ1-6; D uncertain. V lost 7 bases and J lost 3, with 16 bases in between. The germline V gene has CDR1 MDHEN and CDR2 SYDVKM. The CDR3 runs to 16 residues. CDR3 coding DNA: TGTGCCAGCACCGGCCTCGAGAACCGCTATAATTCACCCCTCCACTTT. Translated: CASTGLENRYNSPLHF.

This clonotype appeared a few times. CDR3 protein: CASNDRGSSAAQHF. The DNA for the CDR3 is TGTGCCAGTAACGACAGGGGGTCTTCTGCGGCCCAGCATTTT. V is TRBV19 and J is TRBJ1-5, with TRBD1 matching 9 bases. Germline values: CDR1 LNHDA, CDR2 SQIVND (reference sequence). The CDR3 length is 14 residues. V dropped 7 bases and J dropped 11; count of bases not matched to a gene: 12.

This rearrangement joins TRBV5-4 to TRBJ1-1, with 11 positions matching TRBD1. The CDR3 sequence is 16 residues long. V lost 4 bases and J lost 6; bases outside the gene matches: 11. Looked up from germline, CDR1 is SGHNT and CDR2 is YYREEE (reference sequence). This CDR3 reads CASSIGQGAESAEAFF. The CDR3 coding sequence is TGTGCCAGCAGCATCGGACAGGGGGCTGAGTCGGCTGAAGCTTTCTTT.

This clonotype was recorded at least ten times. The rearrangement links TRBV2 to TRBJ1-1; a possible D gene is TRBD1 (6 bases). Germline CDR1 is SNHLY and CDR2 is FYNNEI. V lost 6 bases to trimming and J lost 11 bases, with 13 bases between them. This CDR3 comprises 11 residues. The CDR3 DNA reads TGTGCCAGCAGAGTTTGGACAGAGGCTTTCTTT. This sequence encodes CASRVWTEAFF.

This chain uses TRBV28 with TRBJ1-4; D ambiguous. This CDR3 is 11 amino acids long. V lost 5 bases and J 8 bases, leaving 6 bases between the germline ends. Germline V gene data show CDR1 as MDHEN and CDR2 as SYDVKM. Written as DNA, the CDR3 is TGTGCCAGCAGTCCGGACGAAAAACTGTTTTTT. Translating gives CASSPDEKLFF.

This clonotype was counted ten times or more. The chain employs TRBV5-1 and TRBJ1-5; D remains ambiguous. Germline-derived CDR1 and CDR2 are SGHRS and YFSETQ. V gave up 5 bases and J gave up 7 bases, with 22 bases separating them. The CDR3 contains 16 residues. CDR3 in amino acids: CASRDRSKSFSQPQHF. DNA for the CDR3: TGCGCCAGCAGAGACCGGAGCAAGTCATTCAGCCAGCCCCAGCATTTT. Filled out from reference TRBV5-1 and TRBJ1-5, the complete variable domain reads KAGVTQTPRYLIKTRGQQVTLSCSPISGHRSVSWYQQTPGQGLQFLFEYFSETQRNKGNFPGRFSGRQFSNSRSEMNVSTLELGDSALYLCASRDRSKSFSQPQHFGDGTRLSIL.

This clonotype was found many times. The rearrangement links TRBV7-2 to TRBJ2-2; D is possibly TRBD1 (5 bases). From germline, CDR1 is SGHTA and CDR2 FQGNSA. V was pared by 5 bases and J by 6 bases, with 10 bases between. The length of the CDR3 is 13 residues. Here the CDR3 reads CASSPIGAGELFF. The CDR3 bases are TGTGCCAGCAGCCCTATAGGGGCCGGGGAGCTGTTTTTT. The complete variable domain, with remaining parts taken from reference TRBV7-2 and TRBJ2-2, reads GAGVSQSPSNKVTEKGKDVELRCDPISGHTALYWYRQSLGQGLEFLIYFQGNSAPDKSGLPSDRFSAERTGGSVSTLTIQRTQQEDSAVYLCASSPIGAGELFFGEGSRLTVL.